These T cell receptor beta chains were read from a single sample in a study of radiotherapy plus CTLA-4 blockade in lung cancer. The method was immunoSEQ multiplex PCR; TCRdb's version includes in-frame clones alone and lacks a portion of them. The repertoire holds 77,000 or so clones, with just under 75% as singletons. The specimen was peripheral blood, collected from a patient treated with radiotherapy plus ipilimumab. The source of these receptors is a human donor with non-small cell lung cancer whose response to radiotherapy plus ipilimumab could not be evaluated. The conserved cysteine and the conserved F or W are not part of the CDR3 here. Fields, in order: CDR3 protein, V gene, J gene.

ASSLQGAGANVLT,TRBV7-9,TRBJ2-6
ASSAGQLNTEAF,TRBV6-5,TRBJ1-1
AWEGATNEKLF,TRBV30,TRBJ1-4
ASLWTGLNTEAF,TRBV2,TRBJ1-1
ASSYSRGDYGYT,TRBV6-5,TRBJ1-2
ASSVGGGNTIY,TRBV9,TRBJ1-3
ASSFGRAYEQY,TRBV27,TRBJ2-7
ARSLTPGTSGRSPPYNEQF,TRBV7-5,TRBJ2-1
ASSRGGGLGQPQH,TRBV4-1,TRBJ1-5
ASSLPTGKETQY,TRBV5-4,TRBJ2-5
ASSPSGGAWNEQF,TRBV5-4,TRBJ2-1
ASSGSLALTYEQY,TRBV6-1,TRBJ2-7
ASSLGTGTNEKLF,TRBV9,TRBJ1-4
ASSLLWTGTTEAF,TRBV11-2,TRBJ1-1
ASSFKLAGPSTDTQY,TRBV5-4,TRBJ2-3
ASSLSGTGYGEQY,TRBV7-9,TRBJ2-7
ASSPLPTSGTGELF,TRBV27,TRBJ2-2
ASSNWWTGGNMNTEAF,TRBV28,TRBJ1-1
ASSSAGTGGYEQY,TRBV27,TRBJ2-7
ASSGQAGTDSGANVLT,TRBV6-1,TRBJ2-6
ASSPGLAGDTQY,TRBV11-3,TRBJ2-3
ASRVADNNEQF,TRBV5-1,TRBJ2-1
ASSLLAGVAEAF,TRBV5-8,TRBJ1-1
ASSESGDAYNEQF,TRBV25-1,TRBJ2-1
ASSLSGSPYEQY,TRBV28,TRBJ2-7
ASTGTRGDEQF,TRBV28,TRBJ2-1
ASSFRNTEAF,TRBV28,TRBJ1-1
ASSEALRAHNTEAF,TRBV6-4,TRBJ1-1
ASSLELRGFYGYT,TRBV5-4,TRBJ1-2
ASSFLAMPREAF,TRBV27,TRBJ1-1
ASRQTGDGSPLH,TRBV2,TRBJ1-6
ASSEHPYPGLAGGYYEQY,TRBV2,TRBJ2-7
ASSPGLAASYNEQF,TRBV7-7,TRBJ2-1
ASSLRPIQGEPYNEQF,TRBV11-2,TRBJ2-1
ASSLAPPSSYEQY,TRBV5-1,TRBJ2-7
ASSFLKLTQF,TRBV7-2,TRBJ2-1
ASSLDFGLSYEQY,TRBV11-3,TRBJ2-7
ASSPRQNTNEKLF,TRBV18,TRBJ1-4
ASSKATGDSSYEQY,TRBV21-1,TRBJ2-7
ASRAGTIYTDTQY,TRBV2,TRBJ2-3
ASSQDTATNEKLF,TRBV6-5,TRBJ1-4